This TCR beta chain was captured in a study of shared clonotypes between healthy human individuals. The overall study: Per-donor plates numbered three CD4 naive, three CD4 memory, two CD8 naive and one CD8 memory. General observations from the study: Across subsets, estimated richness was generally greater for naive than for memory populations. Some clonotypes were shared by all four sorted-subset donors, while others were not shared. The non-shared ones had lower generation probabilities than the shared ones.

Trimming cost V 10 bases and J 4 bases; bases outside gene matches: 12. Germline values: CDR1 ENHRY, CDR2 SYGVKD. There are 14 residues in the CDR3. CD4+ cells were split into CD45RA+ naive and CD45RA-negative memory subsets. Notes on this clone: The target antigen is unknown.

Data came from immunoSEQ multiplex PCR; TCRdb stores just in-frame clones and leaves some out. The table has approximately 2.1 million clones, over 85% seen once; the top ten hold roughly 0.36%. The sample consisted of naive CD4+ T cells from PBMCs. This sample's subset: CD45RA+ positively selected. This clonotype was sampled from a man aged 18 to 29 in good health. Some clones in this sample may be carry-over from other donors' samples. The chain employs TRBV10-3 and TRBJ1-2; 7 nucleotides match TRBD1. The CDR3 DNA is TGTGCCACCTACCCTCGGACAGGATCCTATGGCTACACCTTC. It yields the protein CATYPRTGSYGYTF.